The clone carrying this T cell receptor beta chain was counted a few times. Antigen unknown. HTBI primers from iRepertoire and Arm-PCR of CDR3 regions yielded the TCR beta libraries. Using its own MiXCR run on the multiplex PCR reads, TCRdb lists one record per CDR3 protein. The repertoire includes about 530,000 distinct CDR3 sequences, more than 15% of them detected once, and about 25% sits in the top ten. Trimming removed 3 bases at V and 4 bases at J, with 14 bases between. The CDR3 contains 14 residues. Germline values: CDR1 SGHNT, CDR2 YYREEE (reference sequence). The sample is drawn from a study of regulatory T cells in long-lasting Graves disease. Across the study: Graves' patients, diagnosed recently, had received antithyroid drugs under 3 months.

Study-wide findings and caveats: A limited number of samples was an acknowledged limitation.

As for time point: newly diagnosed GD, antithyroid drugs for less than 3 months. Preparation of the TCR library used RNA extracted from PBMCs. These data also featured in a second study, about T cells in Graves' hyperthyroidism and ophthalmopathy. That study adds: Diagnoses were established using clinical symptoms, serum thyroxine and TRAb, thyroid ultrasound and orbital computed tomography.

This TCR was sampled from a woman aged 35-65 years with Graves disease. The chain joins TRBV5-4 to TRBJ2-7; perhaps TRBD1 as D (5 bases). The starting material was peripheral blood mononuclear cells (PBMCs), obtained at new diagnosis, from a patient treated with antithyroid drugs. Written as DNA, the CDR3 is TGTGCCAGCAGCTCGGCCGACAGCTTTTACGAGCAGTACTTC. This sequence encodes CASSSADSFYEQYF. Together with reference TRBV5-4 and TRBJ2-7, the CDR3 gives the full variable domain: ETGVTQSPTHLIKTRGQQVTLRCSSQSGHNTVSWYQQALGQGPQFIFQYYREEENGRGNFPPRFSGLQFPNYSSELNVNALELDDSALYLCASSSADSFYEQYFGPGTRLTVT.